The rows below give T cell receptor beta chains drawn from one sample of a study of shared clonotypes between healthy human individuals. Measured with immunoSEQ multiplex PCR; TCRdb has only the in-frame clones, and not every one. The data hold 550,000 to 850,000 clones, with roughly 70% observed a single time. Sequencing was done on a sample of memory CD4+ T cells sorted from blood. Receptors originate from a woman aged 30 to 39 in good health. CDR3s include the opening cysteine and the closing phenylalanine or tryptophan. Fields, in order: CDR3 length, J gene, D gene, V gene, clone size, CDR3 protein, CDR3 DNA. The D gene is left open where the match is weak. Rows may omit the clone size; those that give it use once, few, many or a size class.

cdr3_length: 11; j_call: TRBJ2-1; d_call: NA; v_call: TRBV30; clone_size: NA; cdr3_aa: CAWLLANEQFF; cdr3_nt: TGTGCCTGGCTTCTGGCCAATGAGCAGTTCTTC
cdr3_length: 12; j_call: TRBJ2-7; d_call: NA; v_call: TRBV6-1; clone_size: NA; cdr3_aa: CASSGPDYEQYF; cdr3_nt: TGTGCCAGCAGTGGACCAGACTACGAGCAGTACTTC
cdr3_length: 15; j_call: TRBJ1-1; d_call: TRBD1; v_call: TRBV5-4; clone_size: NA; cdr3_aa: CASSLADRGGTEAFF; cdr3_nt: TGTGCCAGCAGCTTGGCGGACAGGGGAGGCACTGAAGCTTTCTTT
cdr3_length: 15; j_call: TRBJ2-7; d_call: TRBD2; v_call: TRBV29-1; clone_size: NA; cdr3_aa: CSVDGGSGDSGEQYF; cdr3_nt: TGCAGCGTTGATGGCGGGAGTGGGGATTCAGGCGAGCAGTACTTC
cdr3_length: 14; j_call: TRBJ2-7; d_call: NA; v_call: TRBV28; clone_size: NA; cdr3_aa: CASRAGQYPHEQYF; cdr3_nt: TGTGCCAGCAGAGCTGGACAGTACCCCCACGAGCAGTACTTC
cdr3_length: 13; j_call: TRBJ1-1; d_call: NA; v_call: TRBV9; clone_size: few; cdr3_aa: CASSVAWGTEAFF; cdr3_nt: TGTGCCAGCAGCGTCGCGTGGGGTACTGAAGCTTTCTTT
cdr3_length: 13; j_call: TRBJ2-7; d_call: NA; v_call: TRBV18; clone_size: NA; cdr3_aa: CASSVDSGYEQYF; cdr3_nt: TGTGCCAGCTCAGTCGACTCGGGGTACGAGCAGTACTTC
cdr3_length: 13; j_call: TRBJ1-4; d_call: NA; v_call: TRBV6-5; clone_size: once; cdr3_aa: CASLRGRREKLFF; cdr3_nt: TGTGCCAGCCTCCGGGGGCGCCGTGAAAAACTGTTTTTT
cdr3_length: 14; j_call: TRBJ1-5; d_call: NA; v_call: TRBV19; clone_size: NA; cdr3_aa: CASSIAYITQPQHF; cdr3_nt: TGTGCCAGTAGTATAGCTTATATAACTCAGCCCCAGCATTTT
cdr3_length: 14; j_call: TRBJ2-1; d_call: NA; v_call: TRBV12-2; clone_size: NA; cdr3_aa: CASRFWGRRDEQFF; cdr3_nt: TGTGCAAGTCGCTTTTGGGGACGCCGCGATGAGCAGTTCTTC
cdr3_length: 14; j_call: TRBJ2-7; d_call: NA; v_call: TRBV5-6; clone_size: NA; cdr3_aa: CASSLAGLSYEQYF; cdr3_nt: TGTGCCAGCAGCTTGGCAGGCCTATCCTACGAGCAGTACTTC
cdr3_length: 15; j_call: TRBJ2-7; d_call: NA; v_call: TRBV18; clone_size: many; cdr3_aa: CASSRTVQENYEQYF; cdr3_nt: TGTGCCAGCTCACGGACGGTACAGGAGAACTACGAGCAGTACTTC
cdr3_length: 15; j_call: TRBJ2-1; d_call: TRBD2; v_call: TRBV9; clone_size: NA; cdr3_aa: CASSVVREIPHEQFF; cdr3_nt: TGTGCCAGCAGCGTAGTGCGGGAGATCCCCCATGAGCAGTTCTTC
cdr3_length: 17; j_call: TRBJ2-3; d_call: TRBD2; v_call: TRBV4-1; clone_size: NA; cdr3_aa: CASSPPLAGERLSTQYF; cdr3_nt: TGCGCCAGCAGCCCCCCGTTGGCGGGAGAGAGATTGAGTACGCAGTATTTT
cdr3_length: 14; j_call: TRBJ2-7; d_call: TRBD2; v_call: TRBV6-5; clone_size: once; cdr3_aa: CASSQLAVAYEQYF; cdr3_nt: TGTGCCAGCAGCCAACTAGCGGTAGCCTACGAGCAGTACTTC
cdr3_length: 13; j_call: TRBJ2-2; d_call: NA; v_call: TRBV2; clone_size: NA; cdr3_aa: CASRAGVIGELFF; cdr3_nt: TGTGCCAGCAGGGCAGGGGTTATCGGGGAGCTGTTTTTT
cdr3_length: 14; j_call: TRBJ1-2; d_call: NA; v_call: TRBV7-9; clone_size: NA; cdr3_aa: CASSSPGAAYGYTF; cdr3_nt: TGTGCCAGCAGCTCACCAGGAGCCGCCTATGGCTACACCTTC
cdr3_length: 13; j_call: TRBJ2-5; d_call: NA; v_call: TRBV7-9; clone_size: few; cdr3_aa: CAITPRVVETQYF; cdr3_nt: TGTGCCATCACTCCCCGGGTGGTGGAGACCCAGTACTTC
cdr3_length: 15; j_call: TRBJ2-3; d_call: TRBD2; v_call: TRBV5-1; clone_size: once; cdr3_aa: CASSFVAGSTDTQYF; cdr3_nt: TGCGCCAGCAGCTTTGTAGCGGGGAGCACAGATACGCAGTATTTT
cdr3_length: 14; j_call: TRBJ2-5; d_call: TRBD2; v_call: TRBV19; clone_size: NA; cdr3_aa: CASSVAGVAETQYF; cdr3_nt: TGTGCCAGTAGTGTGGCGGGAGTAGCAGAGACCCAGTACTTC
cdr3_length: 13; j_call: TRBJ1-5; d_call: NA; v_call: TRBV11-2; clone_size: NA; cdr3_aa: CASSVDGNQPQHF; cdr3_nt: TGTGCCAGCAGCGTGGACGGAAATCAGCCCCAGCATTTT
cdr3_length: 17; j_call: TRBJ2-1; d_call: TRBD2; v_call: TRBV11-2; clone_size: few; cdr3_aa: CASSKAGLAEWDNEQFF; cdr3_nt: TGTGCCAGCAGCAAAGCCGGACTAGCGGAGTGGGACAATGAGCAGTTCTTC
cdr3_length: 17; j_call: TRBJ2-3; d_call: NA; v_call: TRBV18; clone_size: NA; cdr3_aa: CASSPLTGSGNTDTQYF; cdr3_nt: TGTGCCAGCTCACCCTTGACTGGTAGCGGAAACACAGATACGCAGTATTTT
cdr3_length: 14; j_call: TRBJ1-1; d_call: NA; v_call: TRBV5-1; clone_size: NA; cdr3_aa: CASSLLGMNTEAFF; cdr3_nt: TGCGCCAGCAGCTTGTTGGGCATGAACACTGAAGCTTTCTTT
cdr3_length: 13; j_call: TRBJ2-1; d_call: NA; v_call: TRBV7-3; clone_size: NA; cdr3_aa: CASSLGYDNEQFF; cdr3_nt: TGTGCCAGCAGCTTAGGGTACGACAATGAGCAGTTCTTC
cdr3_length: 15; j_call: TRBJ2-5; d_call: TRBD1; v_call: TRBV18; clone_size: NA; cdr3_aa: CASSPRGQTQETQYF; cdr3_nt: TGTGCCAGCTCACCCCGGGGACAGACACAAGAGACCCAGTACTTC
cdr3_length: 14; j_call: TRBJ2-1; d_call: TRBD1; v_call: TRBV5-1; clone_size: NA; cdr3_aa: CASSFGTGGGEQFF; cdr3_nt: TGCGCCAGCAGCTTTGGGACAGGGGGCGGCGAGCAGTTCTTC
cdr3_length: 13; j_call: TRBJ2-1; d_call: NA; v_call: TRBV7-6; clone_size: few; cdr3_aa: CASSLTPPNEQFF; cdr3_nt: TGTGCCAGCAGCCTGACTCCCCCCAATGAGCAGTTCTTC
cdr3_length: 15; j_call: TRBJ2-7; d_call: NA; v_call: TRBV7-8; clone_size: NA; cdr3_aa: CASSLDPGANYEQYF; cdr3_nt: TGTGCCAGCAGCTTAGATCCAGGGGCGAACTACGAGCAGTACTTC
cdr3_length: 13; j_call: TRBJ2-5; d_call: NA; v_call: TRBV2; clone_size: NA; cdr3_aa: CASRTGDGETQYF; cdr3_nt: TGTGCCAGCAGGACAGGTGATGGGGAGACCCAGTACTTC
cdr3_length: 14; j_call: TRBJ1-2; d_call: TRBD1; v_call: TRBV18; clone_size: many; cdr3_aa: CASSLDRDNYGYTF; cdr3_nt: TGTGCCAGCTCACTCGACAGGGATAACTATGGCTACACCTTC
cdr3_length: 14; j_call: TRBJ1-4; d_call: NA; v_call: TRBV19; clone_size: NA; cdr3_aa: CASSHPTVGEKLFF; cdr3_nt: TGTGCCAGTAGTCACCCCACGGTAGGCGAAAAACTGTTTTTT
cdr3_length: 13; j_call: TRBJ2-7; d_call: TRBD1; v_call: TRBV29-1; clone_size: NA; cdr3_aa: CSAIRTGSSEQYF; cdr3_nt: TGCAGCGCAATACGGACAGGGTCTTCCGAGCAGTACTTC
cdr3_length: 13; j_call: TRBJ2-7; d_call: TRBD1; v_call: TRBV27; clone_size: NA; cdr3_aa: CATQGQVPYEQYF; cdr3_nt: TGTGCCACCCAGGGACAGGTACCCTACGAGCAGTACTTC
cdr3_length: 12; j_call: TRBJ2-1; d_call: NA; v_call: TRBV7-8; clone_size: few; cdr3_aa: CASSATRWEQFF; cdr3_nt: TGTGCCAGCAGCGCGACTAGATGGGAGCAGTTCTTC
cdr3_length: 14; j_call: TRBJ2-1; d_call: TRBD1; v_call: TRBV6-4; clone_size: NA; cdr3_aa: CASSDLPTGRRQFF; cdr3_nt: TGTGCCAGCAGTGACCTGCCGACAGGGAGAAGACAGTTCTTC
cdr3_length: 16; j_call: TRBJ2-1; d_call: TRBD2; v_call: TRBV28; clone_size: few; cdr3_aa: CASSSSGGHSYNEQFF; cdr3_nt: TGTGCCAGCAGTTCGAGCGGGGGCCACTCCTACAATGAGCAGTTCTTC
cdr3_length: 13; j_call: TRBJ1-5; d_call: NA; v_call: TRBV28; clone_size: NA; cdr3_aa: CASSFWGNQPQHF; cdr3_nt: TGTGCCAGCAGTTTTTGGGGGAATCAGCCCCAGCATTTT